The next 3 T cell receptor beta chains were all read from a single sample in a study of blood T cell repertoires in COVID-19. TCRdb's table, derived via immunoSEQ multiplex PCR, lists solely in-frame clones and lacks some. The data show more than 150,000 clones, with roughly 90% seen just once and around 0.5% held by the top ten. What was sequenced was peripheral blood. Receptors were obtained from a man aged 50 to 59 with acute or convalescent COVID-19.

V gene TRBV3-1 (or the pseudogene TRBV3-2) combines with J gene TRBJ2-1; 10 bases are a match to TRBD1. Germline V gene data show CDR1 as LGHDT and CDR2 as YNNKEL (reference sequence). This CDR3 contains 15 residues. V dropped 3 bases and J dropped 7; count of bases not matched to a gene: 6. The CDR3 coding sequence is TGTGCCAGCAGCCAGCGGGACAGGGGAGGGAATGAGCAGTTCTTC. It specifies CASSQRDRGGNEQFF.

This chain connects TRBV5-1 to TRBJ2-1; 8 bases are shared with TRBD2. CDR1 and CDR2 (germline): SGHRS, YFSETQ. The CDR3 is 13 amino acids. With 7 bases clipped from V and 3 bases from J, the junction kept 3 bases outside the gene matches. The chain's CDR3 is CASAGTSYNEQFF. In nucleotides, the CDR3 is TGCGCCAGCGCCGGGACTAGCTACAATGAGCAGTTCTTC.

This chain uses TRBV7-6 with TRBJ1-3, with no clear D. The length of the CDR3 is 16 residues. Between the trimmed V and J ends, which lost 4 bases and 0 bases, there was a span of 13 bases. CDR1 and CDR2 (germline): SGHVS, FNYEAQ. CDR3 nucleotide sequence: TGTGCCAGCAGCTCAATCACCAAGAGCTCTGGAAACACCATATATTTT. Protein sequence: CASSSITKSSGNTIYF. The whole variable domain, remainder taken from reference TRBV7-6 and TRBJ1-3, is GAGVSQSPRYKVTKRGQDVALRCDPISGHVSLYWYRQALGQGPEFLTYFNYEAQQDKSGLPNDRFSAERPEGSISTLTIQRTEQRDSAMYRCASSSITKSSGNTIYFGEGSWLTVV.